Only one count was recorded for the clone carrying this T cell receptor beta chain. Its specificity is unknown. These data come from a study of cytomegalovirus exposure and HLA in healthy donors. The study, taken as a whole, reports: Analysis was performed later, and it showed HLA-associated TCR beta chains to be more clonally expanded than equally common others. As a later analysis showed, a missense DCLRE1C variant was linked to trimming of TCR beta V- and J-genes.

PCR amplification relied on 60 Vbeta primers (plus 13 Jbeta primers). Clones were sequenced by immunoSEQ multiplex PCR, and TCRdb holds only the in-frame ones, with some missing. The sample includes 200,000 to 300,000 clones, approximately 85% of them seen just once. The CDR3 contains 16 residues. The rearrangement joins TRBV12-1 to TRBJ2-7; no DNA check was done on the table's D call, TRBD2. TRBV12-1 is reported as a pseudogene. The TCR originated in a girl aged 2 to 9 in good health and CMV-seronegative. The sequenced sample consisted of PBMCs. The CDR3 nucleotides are TGTGCCAGCAGCCGGGGACTAGCGGGAGCTACCTACGAGCAGTACTTC. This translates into CASSRGLAGATYEQYF.